This T cell receptor beta chain emerged from a study of cytomegalovirus exposure and HLA in healthy donors (dated by TCRdb to 2016 to 2017). Study-wide context: According to an earlier analysis of a few hundred of the donors, about 179 million T cells yielded roughly 110 million unique TCR beta sequences and about 280 Gb of sequence data. Among about 390 genotyped donors of the cohort, an average of about 240,000 unique TCR beta nucleotide sequences were sequenced per donor, about a sixth of them non-productive. Donor age, sex, ethnicity and CMV serostatus were compiled alongside the repertoire data. Rather than drawing on any new phenotypic data, the later analysis identified candidate immune exposures from TCR beta sequences and the way those sequences occurred across donors. Of the approximately 400 genotyped donors, about 80% fell in the genetic ancestry cluster associated with self-reported Caucasian donors. A later genetic analysis used genome-wide SNP genotypes for about 65% of the 666 donors, treating that subset as a discovery cohort. All discovery cohort repertoires had been generated using a single sequencing platform. High-throughput TCR immunosequencing, statistical association of individual TCRs with disease status, and machine learning were combined to predict cytomegalovirus infection status. Four to six DR-DQ haplotypes were handled as single units for association and clustering because linkage in the cohort was strong. An earlier analysis of approximately 500 of the donors applied high-throughput TCR beta sequencing to assess whether each TCR beta V gene segment acted as functional or pseudogenic. Both class I and class II loci were covered by HLA typing, at four-digit resolution. The study used immunosequencing to profile the T cell repertoires of hundreds of subjects and linked those repertoires to cytomegalovirus serostatus. A later analysis re-analyzed previously published TCR beta repertoires from hundreds of donors and added high-resolution HLA genotyping to study TCR occurrence patterns. Along with the approximately 670-subject first cohort, a separate validation cohort of approximately 110 different subjects was used. The number of donors typed differed by locus, with roughly 620-630 for A, B, C, DRB1 and DQB1, approximately 500 for DQA1, 600 to 610 for DPA1, and 400 to 490 for DPB1. The study aimed to test whether cataloging public T cell receptors could reveal signatures of past pathogen exposure. Roughly 300 gigabases of sequencing data and tens of millions of unique TCR sequences were included in an early release covering 550 to 800 HLA-typed donors.

What the work shows at the level of the full study, not this receptor alone: Across donors, most TCR sequences were observed very rarely, whereas some public TCRs were present in many individuals. In this cohort, only TCR beta chains were sequenced, and detectable features were limited by the absence of alpha or paired-chain data. A group of highly shared sequence variants was considered likely to be a technical artifact of the sequencing pipeline. In a later genetic analysis, fewer N-insertions in productive TCRs were reported among donors in an Asian-associated ancestry cluster than the roughly 640-donor mean. In an earlier analysis of several hundred of the donors, most TCR beta V segments were observed in productive rearrangements about 87% or about 30% of the time, broadly matching IMGT annotations. A later analysis found that HLA-associated TCR beta chains were more clonally expanded and had lower generation probabilities than equally common non-associated chains. A further reported finding was that TCR beta sequences accurately predicted the HLA-A and HLA-B alleles for most subjects in the first cohort. In both the original and validation cohorts, the classifier was reported to diagnose cytomegalovirus status with high specificity and sensitivity. Because some donors lacked HLA typing at each locus, the association tests relied only on the typed subset. Specific HLA alleles were associated with 15,000 to 20,000 TCR beta sequences at a false discovery rate of 0.05 in a later analysis. A later analysis reported that several top co-occurrence clusters appeared linked to parvovirus B19, influenza, CMV and Epstein-Barr virus. V-gene and J-gene trimming of TCR beta chains was associated with a missense DCLRE1C variant in a later genetic analysis, and the association was replicated in an independent cohort. Immune exposure information for the cohort was limited to CMV serostatus. A later analysis found that most CMV-associated TCR beta chains appeared HLA-restricted, with HLA associations seemingly driven largely by CMV exposure. According to the authors, the approach could potentially be generalized to other disease states and immunological phenotypes. Correlated functional status among segregating V segments might be attributable to linkage disequilibrium, but an unknown experimental factor could not be ruled out. Strong co-occurrence of HLA alleles, especially DR and DQ, made assigning TCR associations to individual alleles difficult. Some IMGT-functional V segments, including TRBV6-2 and TRBV6-3, could not be distinguished by the 87-base-pair reads and were therefore excluded. According to a later analysis, TCR association rates differed among HLA loci, with DRB1 alleles showing the most associated TCRs and HLA-C alleles showing the fewest. The study gave a list of around 170 TCR beta chains associated with cytomegalovirus. The presence/absence analyses assumed that sequencing depth was roughly uniform across donors, and that assumption may not be true. In vitro tests confirmed that three of the cytomegalovirus-associated TCR beta chains recognize cytomegalovirus antigens. Roughly 15 rarely observed V segments, including chromosome 9 orphons, were excluded from the earlier analysis of 550 to 700 of the donors because counts were too low.

On this clone itself: The specificity of this receptor is unknown.

The germline V gene (reference sequence) sets CDR1 to SEHNR and CDR2 to FQNEAQ. V and J are trimmed by 1 base and 6 bases, and the gene matches miss 3 bases of the junction. Taken from cysteine to phenylalanine, the CDR3 has 14 residues. The CDR3 DNA has 42 bases and is translated from base 1. To prepare the library, the immunoSEQ multiplex PCR assay was applied. A mixture of 60 forward primers for TCR Vbeta segments and 13 reverse primers for TCR Jbeta segments was used in the multiplex PCR. A multiplex PCR assay on genomic DNA amplified the CDR3 region of rearranged TCR beta genes. The amplified TCR beta libraries were sequenced on the Illumina HiSeq System as 87-base-pair reads. The original pipeline was this. A later analysis counted about 80 million unique TCR beta chains across the 600 to 850 repertoires, and around 9.9 million of these chains were shared by at least two donors. Raw reads were error-corrected and collapsed into unique sequences with a nearest-neighbor algorithm that merged closely related sequences to remove PCR and sequencing errors. Alignment of CDR3 sequences to IMGT reference sequences was used to assign V, D and J gene segments. For a sequence to be retained, at least a six-nucleotide match to both a V gene segment and a J gene segment was required. Rearrangements were classified as productive when the CDR3 lacked stop codons and remained in frame with V and J, and all other rearrangements were classified as non-productive. CDR3 was defined by IMGT convention, running from the second conserved V-encoded cysteine to the conserved J-encoded phenylalanine. The earlier analysis of some 550 of the donors excluded any sequence lacking an unambiguous match to a single V gene segment. An earlier analysis of 450 to 650 of the donors called V segments functional above 56.7% productive rearrangements and segregating when the between-donor standard deviation exceeded 5%. A statistical classification framework was built for diagnosing cytomegalovirus status from the catalog of TCR beta chain sequences. A later analysis assigned V and J genes by comparing TCR nucleotide sequences with IMGT/GENE-DB human TR gene sequences. A later analysis assigned CDR3 sequences and most-parsimonious VDJ recombination scenarios with the TCRdist pipeline. A later analysis defined each TCR beta chain by its CDR3 amino acid sequence plus V-gene family, and excluded reads lacking a unique V-gene family. A later analysis removed roughly 590 highly shared, low-generation-probability nucleotide sequences to deal with suspected cross-contamination and a sequencing artifact. For each public chain, a later analysis derived a clonal expansion index from normalized ranks of inferred template counts within each repertoire. Generation probabilities in a later analysis came from a VDJ recombination model fitted to out-of-frame rearrangements, and those results were checked against IGoR. A later analysis scored TCR-TCR, TCR-HLA and TCR-CMV co-occurrence with hypergeometric tests, applying a repertoire-size bias correction to TCR pairs. In a later analysis, false discovery rates were estimated by permuting HLA or CMV assignments 20 times. In a later analysis, co-occurring TCRs were grouped using DBSCAN, and TCRdist sequence similarity was added for clustering within HLA-allele-positive subsets. Repertoires with fewer than 30,000 or more than 120,000 public chains were left out of co-occurrence clustering, as were about 5 repertoires with anomalous nucleotide sharing. As stored in TCRdb, this immuneACCESS dataset retains in-frame rearrangements with V and J assigned. A fraction of the clones does not appear; measured against another copy, unresolved V genes explain less than half of the discrepancy, and the remainder lacks a known reason. Clone size and V and J calls were adopted from that table, with D and trimming inferred from the DNA. This sample's table lists under 200,000 clones. The ten largest clones add up to approximately 0.72% of the sample.

In total, 666 healthy bone marrow donors made up the cohort. Cohort members were all nominally healthy when sampled, although unrecorded immune exposures were likely present. The donor tested CMV seropositive and was one of the 289 seropositive cohort members. Every donor gave a peripheral blood sample, and the peripheral blood mononuclear cells from that sample were used for TCR beta sequencing. Genomic DNA was extracted from the blood cell samples with the Qiagen DNeasy Blood Extraction Kit. This receptor chain uses TRBV7-9 and TRBJ1-2; TRBD1 agrees with 9 junctional bases. The sequencing input was PBMCs. The sequence derives from a woman under 30 in good health and CMV-seropositive. The DNA reads TGTGCCAGCAGCTTAGGGGACAGGGCCGATGGCTACACCTTC. Translated, this gives CASSLGDRADGYTF.